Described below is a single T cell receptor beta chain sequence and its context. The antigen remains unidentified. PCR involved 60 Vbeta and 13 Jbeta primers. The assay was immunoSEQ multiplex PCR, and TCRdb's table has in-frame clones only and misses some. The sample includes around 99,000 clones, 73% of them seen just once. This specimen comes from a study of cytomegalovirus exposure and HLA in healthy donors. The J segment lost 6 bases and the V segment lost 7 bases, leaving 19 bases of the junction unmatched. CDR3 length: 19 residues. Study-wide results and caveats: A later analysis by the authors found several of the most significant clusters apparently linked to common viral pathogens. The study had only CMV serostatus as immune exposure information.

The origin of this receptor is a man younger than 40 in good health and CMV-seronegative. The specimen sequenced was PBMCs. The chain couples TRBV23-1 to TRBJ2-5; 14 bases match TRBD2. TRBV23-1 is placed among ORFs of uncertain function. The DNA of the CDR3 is TGCGCCAGCAATCGACGAGGGACGACTAGCGGGAGGGCCGAAAAGACCCAGTACTTC. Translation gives CASNRRGTTSGRAEKTQYF.